This is a list of T cell receptor beta chains from one sample in a study of T cell responses to AZD1222 COVID-19 vaccine. The method was immunoSEQ multiplex PCR; TCRdb's version includes in-frame clones alone and lacks a portion of them. The sample consists of about 120,000 clones, 85% to 95% of them appearing once. Specimen: peripheral blood, collected on day 0 of AZD1222 vaccination. The receptor set was obtained from an adult in good health. The CDR3 runs from the conserved cysteine through the conserved F or W. The order of the fields is D gene, J gene, V gene, clone size, CDR3 protein, CDR3 DNA. The D gene is left open where the match is weak. Not every row has a clone size; where given, it reads once, few, many or a size class.

NA | TRBJ1-2 | TRBV13 | NA | CASSLGVANYGYTF | TGTGCCAGCAGCTTAGGGGTCGCTAACTATGGCTACACCTTC
NA | TRBJ2-3 | TRBV7-9 | NA | CASSRPLTDTQYF | TGTGCCAGCAGCCGACCCCTTACAGATACGCAGTATTTT
TRBD1 | TRBJ1-6 | TRBV19 | NA | CASSISGTGHNSPLHF | TGTGCCAGTAGTATATCCGGGACAGGGCACAATTCACCCCTCCACTTT
TRBD1 | TRBJ1-5 | TRBV6-1 | NA | CASSESGGDQPQHF | TGTGCCAGCAGTGAATCAGGGGGGGATCAGCCCCAGCATTTT
TRBD1 | TRBJ1-2 | TRBV6-5 | NA | CATVAGTGVYGYTF | TGTGCCACCGTGGCAGGGACAGGGGTTTATGGCTACACCTTC
NA | TRBJ1-1 | TRBV18 | NA | CASSSRLLEAFF | TGTGCCAGCTCATCCCGACTCCTTGAAGCTTTCTTT
NA | TRBJ2-7 | TRBV7-9 | NA | CASSSGTSYEQYF | TGTGCCAGCAGCTCCGGGACGTCCTACGAGCAGTACTTC
TRBD1 | TRBJ1-2 | TRBV5-1 | NA | CASSPGGTGGSDGYTF | TGCGCCAGCAGCCCCGGAGGGACAGGGGGCAGCGATGGCTACACCTTC
TRBD2 | TRBJ2-5 | TRBV28 | NA | CASSPTSGGAETQYF | TGTGCCAGCAGCCCGACTAGCGGGGGGGCAGAGACCCAGTACTTC
TRBD1 | TRBJ1-5 | TRBV6-4 | once | CASSPPGQGCSCNQPQHF | TGTGCCAGCAGCCCTCCGGGACAGGGGTGTTCCTGCAATCAGCCCCAGCATTTT
TRBD1 | TRBJ2-7 | TRBV5-6 | NA | CASSLTGGPYEQYF | TGTGCCAGCAGTTTGACAGGGGGCCCCTACGAGCAGTACTTC
NA | TRBJ2-5 | TRBV3-1/TRBV3-2 | NA | CASSRVLAGETQYF | TGTGCCAGCAGCCGCGTACTAGCAGGGGAGACCCAGTACTTC
NA | TRBJ1-3 | TRBV12-3/TRBV12-4 | NA | CASNKDSRNTIYF | TGTGCCAGCAACAAGGACAGTCGGAACACCATATATTTT
NA | TRBJ1-5 | TRBV5-1 | NA | CASSLVGGQPQHF | TGCGCCAGCAGCTTGGTAGGGGGTCAGCCCCAGCATTTT
TRBD1 | TRBJ2-7 | TRBV2 | NA | CASRGQGGPYEQYF | TGTGCCAGCAGGGGACAGGGGGGTCCATACGAGCAGTACTTC
NA | TRBJ1-6 | TRBV21-1 | NA | CASSSGYTNSPLHF | TGTGCCAGCAGCAGTGGGTATACTAATTCACCCCTCCACTTT
NA | TRBJ2-7 | TRBV7-9 | NA | CASSLARGEQYF | TGTGCCAGCAGCTTAGCGAGGGGCGAGCAGTACTTC
NA | TRBJ2-5 | TRBV18 | NA | CASSASGTLGETQYF | TGTGCCAGCTCAGCTTCCGGGACTCTGGGGGAGACCCAGTACTTC